This entry is about one T cell receptor beta chain. Its specificity is not known. This entry belongs to a study of shared clonotypes between healthy human individuals. Study at large: Donors had three CD4 naive, three CD4 memory, two CD8 naive and one CD8 memory plate apiece. Study-wide results and limits: Only blood was sampled; tissue repertoires likely differ. Rarefaction indicated that sorted-subset sequencing remained incomplete although depth was large.

The authors distributed each subset's genomic DNA evenly over several immunoSEQ plates. Measured with immunoSEQ multiplex PCR; TCRdb has only the in-frame clones, and not every one. Here the sample spans 100,000 to 120,000 clones, around two thirds being singletons. The CDR3 length is 16 residues. Germline V gives CDR1 MNHNS, CDR2 SASEGT. The junction had 6 bases not matched to a gene; V was cut back by 2 bases and J by 3 bases. Sequences were obtained from memory CD8+ T cells sorted from blood. Subset indicated: CD45RO+ cells pooled with CCR7-negative TemRA cells. This chain connects TRBV6-1 to TRBJ2-7, with 11 bases matching TRBD1. The sequence was obtained from a woman in her twenties or thirties in good health. CDR3 in amino acids: CASSEREGTGGYEQYF. In DNA, the CDR3 is TGTGCCAGCAGTGAAAGGGAAGGGACAGGGGGCTACGAGCAGTACTTC.